One sample yielded the 13 T cell receptor beta chains listed below, sequenced in a study of T cells expressing NK-cell markers. TCRdb reanalyzed the 5' RACE reads and collapses them to one entry per CDR3 protein, without DNA. The listing records under 200,000 distinct CDR3 sequences. The material sequenced was blood T cells: a sorted CD56 or NKG2C T cell subset, CD4+ or CD8+ T cells, or bulk PBMC T cells (not recorded which). These receptors originate from a woman aged 18-69 years in good health.

The chain has TRBV15 and TRBJ1-4. Germline lookup yields CDR1 LNHNV and CDR2 YYDKDF (reference sequence). The CDR3 sequence is 17 residues long. The CDR3 sequence is CATSRDRVGSTNEKLFF.

This chain links TRBV12-3 or TRBV12-4 with TRBJ2-5; the TRBD2 assignment by TCRdb is unverifiable without DNA. The CDR3 totals 16 residues. CDR3 loop: CASFPSGRGGWETQYF.

The chain is built from TRBV12-3 or TRBV12-4 and TRBJ2-3. The CDR3 length is 15 residues. The CDR3 sequence is CASSLYVAMTDTQYF.

The chain employs TRBV20-1 and TRBJ2-3; lacking DNA, the TRBD1 call made by TCRdb goes unchecked. The CDR3 has 13 residues. Germline loops: CDR1 DFQATT, CDR2 SNEGSKA (reference sequence). The CDR3 protein is CSAARESTDTQYF.

The chain couples TRBV2 to TRBJ2-7. Germline CDR1 and CDR2: SNHLY and FYNNEI. This CDR3 region has 14 residues. The CDR3 protein is CASSEYGARGEQYF. Using reference TRBV2 and TRBJ2-7 for the parts outside the CDR3, the full variable domain is EPEVTQTPSHQVTQMGQEVILRCVPISNHLYFYWYRQILGQKVEFLVSFYNNEISEKSEIFDDQFSVERPDGSNFTLKIRSTKLEDSAMYFCASSEYGARGEQYFGPGTRLTVT.

The CDR3 spells CASSLERFSGYTF. V and J are TRBV5-1 and TRBJ1-2. The CDR3 has 13 amino acids. In germline, CDR1 is SGHRS, CDR2 YFSETQ.

The chain employs TRBV28 and TRBJ2-7; TCRdb outputs TRBD1, but without DNA this stays unchecked. The length of the CDR3 is 15 residues. CDR1 is MDHEN and CDR2 is SYDVKM in the germline V gene. CDR3 in amino acids: CASSPPGTGGYEQYF.

J is TRBJ2-5 and V is TRBV18. Germline values: CDR1 KGHSH, CDR2 LQKENI. The CDR3 is 15 residues long. The CDR3 region is CASSPRTSVQETQYF.

This chain uses TRBV6-1 with TRBJ2-1; with no DNA, the TCRdb D assignment of TRBD1 cannot be verified. The CDR3 has 16 amino acids. Germline assignment: CDR1 MNHNS and CDR2 SASEGT. The CDR3 loop is CASSLHPQTAYNEQFF.

The chain combines TRBV6-4 with TRBJ2-2. The CDR3 length is 14 residues. Per germline, CDR1 MRHNA and CDR2 SNTAGT. The CDR3 protein is CASGDGTRTGELFF.

The genes are TRBV24-1 and TRBJ2-5; TCRdb's D call of TRBD1 is untestable without DNA. Germline V gives CDR1 KGHDR, CDR2 SFDVKD. There are 15 residues in the CDR3. CDR3 protein: CATSALLGRQETQYF.

The V and J genes are TRBV5-1 and TRBJ2-2; TCRdb's D call of TRBD1 is untestable without DNA. The CDR3 is 16 residues long. Per the germline V gene, CDR1 is SGHRS and CDR2 is YFSETQ. The CDR3 region is CASRPTGQRSTGELFF.

The CDR3 region is CASRDGKNTEAFF. The chain combines TRBV6-1 with TRBJ1-1. The germline V gene encodes CDR1 MNHNS and CDR2 SASEGT. This CDR3 region has 13 residues.